The T cell receptor beta chain described here comes from a study of OX40 agonist ivuxolimab in advanced cancers. In the study overall: Ivuxolimab, an antibody acting as an agonist of OX40 (CD134), was used to treat patients. Enrolled patients in dose escalation had cancers that were hepatocellular carcinoma, melanoma, renal cell or head and neck cancer.

Assay: immunoSEQ multiplex PCR; the TCRdb copy retains only in-frame clones and omits some. This table has fewer than 90,000 clones, around nine tenths appearing once. Regarding this clone: Antigen: not known.

The study, taken as a whole, reports: In CD8+ T cells, expanded clones were on average more numerous than in CD4+. Dosing at 0.1 to 3.0 mg/kg was accompanied by clonal expansion of CD4+ and CD8+ blood T cells by week 6.

The ends were cut back, 4 bases at V and 10 bases at J, with 14 bases in the middle. The CDR3 is 14 amino acids. Germline V lookup: CDR1 LNHNV, CDR2 YYDKDF (reference sequence). The origin of this receptor is an adult with an advanced solid tumor such as melanoma, head and neck, liver or kidney cancer. This rearrangement joins TRBV15 to TRBJ1-6; D is unresolved. This sample comprised CD4+ or CD8+ T cells sorted from blood, obtained in a trial of the OX40 agonist ivuxolimab. As DNA, the CDR3 is TGTGCCACCAGCACCTTGGTCCAAGGGTCACCCCTCCACTTT. This sequence encodes CATSTLVQGSPLHF.